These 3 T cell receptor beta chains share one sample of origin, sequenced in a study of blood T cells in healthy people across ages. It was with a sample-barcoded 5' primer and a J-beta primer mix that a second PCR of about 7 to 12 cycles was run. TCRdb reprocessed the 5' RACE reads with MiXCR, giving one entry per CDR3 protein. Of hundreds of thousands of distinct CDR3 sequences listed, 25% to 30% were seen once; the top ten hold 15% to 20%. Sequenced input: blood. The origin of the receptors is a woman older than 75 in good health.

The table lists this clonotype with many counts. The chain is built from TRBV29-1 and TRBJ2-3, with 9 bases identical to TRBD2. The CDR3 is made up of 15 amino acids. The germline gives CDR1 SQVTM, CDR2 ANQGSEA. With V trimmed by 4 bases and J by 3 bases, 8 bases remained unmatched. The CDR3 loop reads CSVAPGTSLTDTQYF. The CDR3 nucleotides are TGCAGCGTTGCTCCTGGGACTAGCTTAACAGATACGCAGTATTTT.

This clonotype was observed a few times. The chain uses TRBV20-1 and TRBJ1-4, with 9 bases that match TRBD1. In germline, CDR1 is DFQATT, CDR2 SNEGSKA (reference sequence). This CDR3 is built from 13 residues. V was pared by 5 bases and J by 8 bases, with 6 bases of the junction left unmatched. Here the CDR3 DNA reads TGCAGTGCTGAGACAGGGGGTAAAGAAAAACTGTTTTTT. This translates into CSAETGGKEKLFF.

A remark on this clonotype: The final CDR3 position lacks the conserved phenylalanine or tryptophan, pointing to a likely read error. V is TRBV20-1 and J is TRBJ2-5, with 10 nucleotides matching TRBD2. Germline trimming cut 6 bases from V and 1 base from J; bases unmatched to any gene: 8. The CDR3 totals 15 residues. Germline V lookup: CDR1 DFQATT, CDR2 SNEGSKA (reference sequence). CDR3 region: CSAGPLAGTQETQYC. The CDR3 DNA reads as TGCAGTGCCGGCCCACTAGCGGGGACCCAAGAGACCCAGTACTGC.